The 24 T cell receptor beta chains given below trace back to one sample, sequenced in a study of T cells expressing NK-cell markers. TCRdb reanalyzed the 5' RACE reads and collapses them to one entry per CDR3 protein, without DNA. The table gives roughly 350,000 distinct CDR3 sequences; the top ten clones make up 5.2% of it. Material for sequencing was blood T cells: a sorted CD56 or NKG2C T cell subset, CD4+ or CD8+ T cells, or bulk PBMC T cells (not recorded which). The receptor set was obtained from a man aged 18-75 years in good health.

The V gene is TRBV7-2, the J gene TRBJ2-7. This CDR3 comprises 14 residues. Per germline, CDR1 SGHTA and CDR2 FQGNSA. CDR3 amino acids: CASSLRASLYEQYF.

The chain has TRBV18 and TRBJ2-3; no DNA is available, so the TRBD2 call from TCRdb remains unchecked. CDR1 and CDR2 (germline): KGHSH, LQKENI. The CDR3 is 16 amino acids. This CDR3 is CASSPRLAGDLDTQYF.

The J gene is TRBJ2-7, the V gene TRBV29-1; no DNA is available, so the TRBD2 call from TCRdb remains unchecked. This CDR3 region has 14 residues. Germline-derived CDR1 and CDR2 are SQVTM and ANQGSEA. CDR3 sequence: CSVVYLGRAYEQYF.

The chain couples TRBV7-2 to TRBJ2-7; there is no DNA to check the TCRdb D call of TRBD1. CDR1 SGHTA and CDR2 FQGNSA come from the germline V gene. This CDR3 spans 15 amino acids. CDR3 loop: CASSLALGQGVEQYF. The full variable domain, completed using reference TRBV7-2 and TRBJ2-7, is GAGVSQSPSNKVTEKGKDVELRCDPISGHTALYWYRQSLGQGLEFLIYFQGNSAPDKSGLPSDRFSAERTGGSVSTLTIQRTQQEDSAVYLCASSLALGQGVEQYFGPGTRLTVT.

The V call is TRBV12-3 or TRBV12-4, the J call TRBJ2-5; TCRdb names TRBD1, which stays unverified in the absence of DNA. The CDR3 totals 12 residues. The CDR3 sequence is CASVSGAETQYF.

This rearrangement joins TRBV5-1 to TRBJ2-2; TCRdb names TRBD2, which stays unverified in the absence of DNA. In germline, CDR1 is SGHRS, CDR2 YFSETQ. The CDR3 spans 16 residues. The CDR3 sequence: CASTGRGSSGTGELFF. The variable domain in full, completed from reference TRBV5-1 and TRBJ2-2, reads KAGVTQTPRYLIKTRGQQVTLSCSPISGHRSVSWYQQTPGQGLQFLFEYFSETQRNKGNFPGRFSGRQFSNSRSEMNVSTLELGDSALYLCASTGRGSSGTGELFFGEGSRLTVL.

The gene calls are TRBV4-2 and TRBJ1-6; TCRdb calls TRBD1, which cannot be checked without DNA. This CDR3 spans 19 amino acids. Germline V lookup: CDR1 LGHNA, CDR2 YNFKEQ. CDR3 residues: CASSPKRTGSGTGSSPLHF.

The CDR3 sequence: CASSPAGWVEKLFF. This chain connects TRBV18 to TRBJ1-4; checking the TCRdb D call of TRBD1 is not possible without DNA. CDR1 is KGHSH, CDR2 LQKENI, per germline. There are 14 residues in the CDR3.

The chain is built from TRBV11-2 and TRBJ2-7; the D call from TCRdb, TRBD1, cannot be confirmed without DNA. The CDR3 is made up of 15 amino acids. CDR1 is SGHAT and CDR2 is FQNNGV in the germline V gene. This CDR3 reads CASSYRRTGVGEQYF.

The CDR3 is CSARVWQISSYEQYF. The V gene is TRBV20-1, the J gene TRBJ2-7. The CDR3 consists of 15 residues. Looked up from germline, CDR1 is DFQATT and CDR2 is SNEGSKA (reference sequence).

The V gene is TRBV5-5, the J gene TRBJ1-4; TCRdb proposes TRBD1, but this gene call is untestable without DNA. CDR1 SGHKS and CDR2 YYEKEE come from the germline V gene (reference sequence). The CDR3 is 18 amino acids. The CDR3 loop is CASSFGDRGVAANEKLFF.

The CDR3 sequence: CATLTGQGDGYTF. The chain joins TRBV28 to TRBJ1-2; there is no DNA to check the TCRdb D call of TRBD1. The CDR3 extends over 13 amino acids. CDR1 MDHEN and CDR2 SYDVKM come from the germline V gene.

CDR3 loop: CATSDPGQGGETQYF. The chain couples TRBV24-1 to TRBJ2-5; TCRdb calls TRBD1, which cannot be checked without DNA. Germline CDR1 KGHDR, CDR2 SFDVKD. The CDR3 extends over 15 amino acids.

The CDR3 is CASSSKSGTGKYF. The V gene is TRBV7-3, the J gene TRBJ2-7; absent DNA, TCRdb's TRBD1 call cannot be checked. Germline assignment: CDR1 SGHTA and CDR2 FQGTGA. The CDR3 contains 13 residues.

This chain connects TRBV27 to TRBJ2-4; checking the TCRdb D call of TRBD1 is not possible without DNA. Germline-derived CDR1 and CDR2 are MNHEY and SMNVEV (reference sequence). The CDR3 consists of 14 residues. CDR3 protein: CASRQGRDKNIQYF.

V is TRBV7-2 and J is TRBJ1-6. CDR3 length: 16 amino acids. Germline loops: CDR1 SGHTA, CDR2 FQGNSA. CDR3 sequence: CASSKRESSYNSPLHF.

CDR3 amino acids: CSARFSDTQYF. The J gene is TRBJ2-3, the V gene TRBV20-1. The CDR3 has 11 amino acids. In germline, CDR1 is DFQATT, CDR2 SNEGSKA (reference sequence).

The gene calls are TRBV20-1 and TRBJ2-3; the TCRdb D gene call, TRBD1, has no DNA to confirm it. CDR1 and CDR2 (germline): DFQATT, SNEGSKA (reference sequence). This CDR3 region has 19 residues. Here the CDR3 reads CSARPGTGFLAALTDTQYF.

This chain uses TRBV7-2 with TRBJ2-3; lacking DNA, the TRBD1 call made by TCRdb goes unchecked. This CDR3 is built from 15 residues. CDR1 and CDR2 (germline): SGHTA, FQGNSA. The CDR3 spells CASSFWDRSTDTQYF.

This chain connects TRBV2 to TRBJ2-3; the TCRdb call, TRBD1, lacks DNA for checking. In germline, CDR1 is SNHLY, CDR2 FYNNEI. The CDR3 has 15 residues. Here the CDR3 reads CASKRQGSSTDTQYF.

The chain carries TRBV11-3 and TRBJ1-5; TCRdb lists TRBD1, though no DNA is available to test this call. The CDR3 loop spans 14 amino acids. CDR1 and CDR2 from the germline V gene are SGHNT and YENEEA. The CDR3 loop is CASIDRGSNQPQHF.

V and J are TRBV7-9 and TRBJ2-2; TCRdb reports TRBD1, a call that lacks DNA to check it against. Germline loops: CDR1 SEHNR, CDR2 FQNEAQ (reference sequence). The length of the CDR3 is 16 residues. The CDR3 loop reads CASSDGQAPNTGELFF.

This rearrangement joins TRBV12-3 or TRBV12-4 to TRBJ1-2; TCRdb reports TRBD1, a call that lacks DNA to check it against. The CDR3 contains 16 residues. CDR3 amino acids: CASSPIVGTLNYGYTF.

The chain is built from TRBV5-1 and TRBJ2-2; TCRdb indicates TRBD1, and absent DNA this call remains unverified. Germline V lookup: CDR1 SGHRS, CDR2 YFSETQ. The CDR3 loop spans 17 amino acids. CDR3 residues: CASSSDRGQWNTGELFF.